This passage covers 19 T cell receptor beta chains from one sample sequenced in a study of PD-1 blockade in classical Hodgkin lymphoma. Assay: immunoSEQ multiplex PCR; the TCRdb copy retains only in-frame clones and omits some. The table has 23,000 or so clones, roughly 85% seen once. The time point denotes: cycle 4 day 1 (C4D1), after 6 weeks of nivolumab. Each and every patient relapsed after autologous stem cell transplantation, and patients got differing brentuximab vedotin exposure. Sample: peripheral blood mononuclear cells (PBMCs), taken before the fourth cycle of nivolumab. Receptor source: a human donor with classical Hodgkin lymphoma.

V gene TRBV9 combines with J gene TRBJ2-3, with 14 bases identical to TRBD2. J gave up 0 bases and V 3 bases, and 9 bases lay outside the gene matches. This CDR3 has 19 residues. Looked up from germline, CDR1 is SGDLS and CDR2 is YYNGEE. The CDR3 nucleotides read TGTGCCAGCAGCGGACGGACTAGCGGGGGGCCCCTTAGCACAGATACGCAGTATTTT. Its translation is CASSGRTSGGPLSTDTQYF.

CDR3 nucleotides: TGTGCCAGCAGCTTGGAGGGCAGGGGGCCTGAGGAGCAGTACTTC. As protein: CASSLEGRGPEEQYF. The V gene is TRBV5-6, the J gene TRBJ2-7; 8 bases line up with TRBD1. The germline V gene has CDR1 SGHDT and CDR2 YYEEEE. V gave up 0 bases and J gave up 7 bases; unmatched junction bases: 9. CDR3 length: 15 residues.

The rearrangement joins TRBV12-5 to TRBJ2-3; unclear D gene. Germline CDR1 reads LGHNT; CDR2 reads FRNRAP. The CDR3 runs to 12 residues. V was trimmed by 4 bases and J by 6 bases, leaving 8 bases between them. CDR3 residues: CASGSSSDTQYF. The CDR3 DNA reads as TGTGCTAGTGGTTCCTCTAGTGATACGCAGTATTTT.

The chain joins TRBV6-6 to TRBJ2-3; the match to TRBD2 covers 7 bases. From germline, CDR1 is MNHNY and CDR2 SVGAGI (reference sequence). CDR3 length: 16 amino acids. V was clipped by 5 bases and J by 1 base; unmatched bases: 9. CDR3 coding DNA: TGTGCCAGCAGTAATCTCCCACTAGCGCGCACAGATACGCAGTATTTT. It translates to CASSNLPLARTDTQYF.

The rearrangement links TRBV4-2 to TRBJ2-1, with 13 bases aligning to TRBD2. CDR3 length: 16 residues. The ends lost 3 bases at V and 6 bases at J; junction bases unmatched: 5. CDR1 is LGHNA and CDR2 is YNFKEQ in the germline V gene. Written as DNA, the CDR3 is TGTGCCAGCAGCCAGGCACTAGCGGGGGGGCTCAATGAGCAGTTCTTC. It yields the protein CASSQALAGGLNEQFF.

The rearrangement joins TRBV18 to TRBJ2-7; D is unresolved. Germline V gene data show CDR1 as KGHSH and CDR2 as LQKENI. V dropped 2 bases and J dropped 3 bases, with 11 bases sitting between them. CDR3 size: 14 residues. The CDR3 DNA follows: TGTGCCAGCTCACCAGATAGGGAACACTACGAGCAGTACTTC. Protein: CASSPDREHYEQYF.

This clone was detected only once. The chain recombines TRBV28 with TRBJ1-2; TRBD1 aligns across 7 bases. The germline CDR1 and CDR2 sequences are MDHEN and SYDVKM. V gave up 5 bases and J gave up 4 bases; unmatched junction bases: 7. The CDR3 length is 14 residues. As DNA, the CDR3 is TGTGCCAGCAGTATCGGAGACAGGGTCTATGGCTACACCTTC. Encoded protein: CASSIGDRVYGYTF.

This clone appeared a few times. The rearrangement links TRBV6-6 to TRBJ2-7; tentative D call: TRBD1 (6 bases). The CDR3 extends over 11 amino acids. The germline V and J ends were trimmed by 8 bases and 6 bases, with 11 bases remaining between them. From germline, CDR1 is MNHNY and CDR2 SVGAGI (reference sequence). The CDR3 DNA reads as TGTGCCAGCGGGCTGGGGGCCGAGCAGTACTTC. It yields the protein CASGLGAEQYF.

The sample holds one count of this clone. The genes are TRBV7-2 and TRBJ2-5; D remains ambiguous. This CDR3 has 11 residues. The ends were cut back, 3 bases at V and 5 bases at J, with 4 bases in the middle. Germline V lookup: CDR1 SGHTA, CDR2 FQGNSA. CDR3 loop: CASSFSETQYF. The CDR3 DNA follows: TGTGCCAGCAGCTTCAGCGAGACCCAGTACTTC.

The chain joins TRBV6-1 to TRBJ1-3; no reliable D call. The CDR3 runs 17 residues. Looked up from germline, CDR1 is MNHNS and CDR2 is SASEGT. V gave up 3 bases and J gave up 0 bases, with 15 bases separating them. CDR3 DNA: TGTGCCAGCAGTGAGACCCTACAGACGGCCTCTGGAAACACCATATATTTT. Translating it yields CASSETLQTASGNTIYF.

This clone was observed a single time. The J gene is TRBJ2-2, the V gene TRBV4-3, with D perhaps matching TRBD1 (5 bases). The germline V gene encodes CDR1 LGHNA and CDR2 YSLEER. Trimming stripped 0 bases from V and 6 bases from J, with 14 bases between. The CDR3 runs to 16 residues. As DNA, the CDR3 is TGCGCCAGCAGCCAAGAGCCCTCAGGGTTGCCCGGGGAGCTGTTTTTT. Its translation is CASSQEPSGLPGELFF.

The rearrangement links TRBV4-3 to TRBJ2-2, with D possibly matching TRBD2 (7 bases). The CDR3 consists of 17 residues. Trimming removed 2 bases at V and 4 bases at J, with 17 bases between. Looked up from germline, CDR1 is LGHNA and CDR2 is YSLEER. CDR3 in amino acids: CASSQLAGGHSTGELFF. CDR3 nucleotide sequence: TGCGCCAGCAGCCAACTAGCCGGGGGGCACTCCACCGGGGAGCTGTTTTTT.

This sequence joins TRBV4-3 and TRBJ1-5, with D possibly being TRBD1 (5 bases). Trimming stripped 0 bases from V and 3 bases from J, with 12 bases between. The CDR3 has 16 residues. Per germline, CDR1 LGHNA and CDR2 YSLEER. CDR3 DNA: TGCGCCAGCAGCCAAGATTGGGGGGGAACCAATCAGCCCCAGCATTTT. It encodes CASSQDWGGTNQPQHF.

This chain links TRBV30 with TRBJ2-3; TRBD2 aligns across 10 bases. J was trimmed by 2 bases and V by 5 bases; bases with no gene match: 4. The CDR3 consists of 14 residues. Germline V gives CDR1 GTSNPN, CDR2 SVGIG (reference sequence). The CDR3 here is CAWDGLAATDTQYF. CDR3 coding DNA: TGTGCCTGGGACGGACTAGCGGCCACAGATACGCAGTATTTT.

This chain connects TRBV23-1 to TRBJ2-1; 10 bases map to TRBD1. TRBV23-1 is filed as an ORF, its function uncertain. The CDR3 runs to 17 residues. V shed 6 bases, J shed 4 bases, and the junction held 12 bases outside the gene matches. The CDR3 reads CASSRDLGQGGYNEQFF. The DNA of the CDR3 is TGCGCCAGCAGCCGGGACCTTGGACAGGGGGGTTACAATGAGCAGTTCTTC.

The chain uses TRBV6-1 and TRBJ1-6, with D possibly matching TRBD1 (5 bases). Germline CDR1 is MNHNS and CDR2 is SASEGT. The CDR3 contains 12 residues. Trimming took 9 bases from V and 15 from J, leaving 18 bases between them. The CDR3 DNA reads TGTGCCAGTCAGGGTGGGAGAGAGAACCTCCACTTT. The encoded protein is CASQGGRENLHF.

The J gene is TRBJ1-5, the V gene TRBV7-2; D is perhaps TRBD1 (5 bases). This CDR3 comprises 14 residues. The germline CDR1 and CDR2 sequences are SGHTA and FQGNSA. V shed 1 base and J shed 1 base, with 5 bases lying between them. The CDR3 DNA is TGTGCCAGCAGCTTAGACAGGAGCAATCAGCCCCAGCATTTT. It yields the protein CASSLDRSNQPQHF.

The sample holds one count of this clone. CDR3 residues: CASSLAGDKDTEAFF. The CDR3, as DNA: TGTGCCAGCAGCTTGGCGGGGGACAAGGACACTGAAGCTTTCTTT. The chain is built from TRBV5-8 and TRBJ1-1; possibly TRBD1 for D (6 bases). CDR3 length: 15 residues. Deletions cut 0 bases from V and 3 bases from J, with 12 bases between. Germline lookup yields CDR1 SGHTS and CDR2 YDEGEE.

The chain combines TRBV30 with TRBJ1-1, with 7 nucleotides matching TRBD1. Germline V gene sequence: CDR1 GTSNPN, CDR2 SVGIG (reference sequence). Losses at the gene ends were 8 bases for V and 1 base for J; bases not matched to a gene: 7. CDR3 length equals 13 residues. CDR3 DNA sequence: TGTGCCAGCGAGGGACAGTCGAACACTGAAGCTTTCTTT. Translation gives CASEGQSNTEAFF.